The present entry profiles one TCR beta chain with its context. Its target is not known. Profiling relied on immunoSEQ multiplex PCR, and the TCRdb table lists in-frame clones only, not all of them. The table lists around 100,000 clones, 80% to 90% of them singletons, with roughly 4.2% in the top ten. These data come from a study of T cell responses to AZD1222 COVID-19 vaccine. Study-level findings and limits: Clonal diversity was possibly underestimated, and the donors were mostly white British, with more females. Mapped onto spike, vaccine-associated CD4 TCRs spanned it and were dominant at 160-218 and 743-854. Reports say nearly half of spike-specific TCRs go after unmutated variant regions. Baseline serology detected seropositivity in only a handful of AZD1222 recipients.

V was shortened by 3 bases and J by 5 bases, with 7 bases between the two germline ends. CDR3 length equals 12 residues. Germline values: CDR1 SGHNT, CDR2 YYREEE (reference sequence). Sequenced material: peripheral blood, taken on day 0 of MenACWY control vaccination. The chain carries TRBV5-4 and TRBJ2-3, with a possible D match to TRBD2 (6 bases). This TCR was recovered from an adult in good health. The CDR3 bases are TGTGCCAGCAGCTGGAGGGGAGATACGCAGTATTTT. This translates into CASSWRGDTQYF.